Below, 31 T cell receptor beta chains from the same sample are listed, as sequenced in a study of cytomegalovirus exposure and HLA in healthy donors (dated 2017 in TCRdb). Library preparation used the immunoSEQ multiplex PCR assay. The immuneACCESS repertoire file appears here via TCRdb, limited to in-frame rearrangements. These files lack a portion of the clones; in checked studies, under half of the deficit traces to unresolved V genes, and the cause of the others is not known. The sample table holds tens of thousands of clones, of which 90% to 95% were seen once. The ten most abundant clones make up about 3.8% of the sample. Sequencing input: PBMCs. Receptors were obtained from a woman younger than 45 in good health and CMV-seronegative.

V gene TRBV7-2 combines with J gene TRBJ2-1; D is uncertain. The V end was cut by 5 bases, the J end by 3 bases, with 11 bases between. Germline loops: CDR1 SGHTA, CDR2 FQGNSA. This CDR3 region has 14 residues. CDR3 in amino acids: CASSPATGYNEQFF. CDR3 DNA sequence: TGTGCCAGCAGCCCGGCCACGGGCTACAATGAGCAGTTCTTC. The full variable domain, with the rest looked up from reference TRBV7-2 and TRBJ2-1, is GAGVSQSPSNKVTEKGKDVELRCDPISGHTALYWYRQSLGQGLEFLIYFQGNSAPDKSGLPSDRFSAERTGGSVSTLTIQRTQQEDSAVYLCASSPATGYNEQFFGPGTRLTVL.

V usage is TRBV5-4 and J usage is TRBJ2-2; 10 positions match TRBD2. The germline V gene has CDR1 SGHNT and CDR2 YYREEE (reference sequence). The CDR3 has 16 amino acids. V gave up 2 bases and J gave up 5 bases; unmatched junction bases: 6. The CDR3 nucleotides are TGTGCCAGCAGCTTTCCTAGCGGGGGACCAACCGGGGAGCTGTTTTTT. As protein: CASSFPSGGPTGELFF.

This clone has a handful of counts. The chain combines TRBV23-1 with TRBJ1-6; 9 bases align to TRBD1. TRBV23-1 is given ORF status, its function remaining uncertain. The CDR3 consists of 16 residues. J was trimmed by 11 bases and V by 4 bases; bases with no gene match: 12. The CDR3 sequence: CASSLGQGTHWTPLHF. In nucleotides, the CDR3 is TGCGCCAGCAGTCTGGGACAGGGAACGCATTGGACACCCCTCCACTTT.

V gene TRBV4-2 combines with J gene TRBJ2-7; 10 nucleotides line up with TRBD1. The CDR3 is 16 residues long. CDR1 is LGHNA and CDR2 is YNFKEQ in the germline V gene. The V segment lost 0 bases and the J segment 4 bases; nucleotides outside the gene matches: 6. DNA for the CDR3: TGTGCCAGCAGCCAAGAATCGACAGGGGGCGCGTACGAGCAGTACTTC. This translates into CASSQESTGGAYEQYF.

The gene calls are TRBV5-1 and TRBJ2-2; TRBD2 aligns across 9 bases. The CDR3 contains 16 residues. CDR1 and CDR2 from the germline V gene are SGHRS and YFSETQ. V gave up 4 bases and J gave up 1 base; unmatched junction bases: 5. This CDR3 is CASSQPLAGNTGELFF. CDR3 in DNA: TGCGCCAGCAGCCAACCACTAGCGGGGAACACCGGGGAGCTGTTTTTT.

CDR3 sequence reads: CASRQNYEQYF. The DNA of the CDR3 is TGTGCCAGCAGACAGAACTACGAGCAGTACTTC. The chain has TRBV28 and TRBJ2-7; D uncertain. V was cut by 6 bases and J by 3 bases, with 6 bases left in between. Germline CDR1 and CDR2: MDHEN and SYDVKM. The CDR3 sequence is 11 residues long.

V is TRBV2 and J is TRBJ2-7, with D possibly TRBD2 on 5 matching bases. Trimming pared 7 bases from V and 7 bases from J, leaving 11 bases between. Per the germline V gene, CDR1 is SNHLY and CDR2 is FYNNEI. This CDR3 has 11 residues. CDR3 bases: TGTGCCAGCACCTCGAGGGAGGAGCAGTACTTC. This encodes CASTSREEQYF.

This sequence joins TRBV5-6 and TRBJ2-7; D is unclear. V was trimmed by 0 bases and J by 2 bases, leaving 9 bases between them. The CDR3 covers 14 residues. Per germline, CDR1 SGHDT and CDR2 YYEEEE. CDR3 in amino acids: CASSLGWAPYEQYF. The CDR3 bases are TGTGCCAGCAGCTTGGGCTGGGCCCCCTACGAGCAGTACTTC.

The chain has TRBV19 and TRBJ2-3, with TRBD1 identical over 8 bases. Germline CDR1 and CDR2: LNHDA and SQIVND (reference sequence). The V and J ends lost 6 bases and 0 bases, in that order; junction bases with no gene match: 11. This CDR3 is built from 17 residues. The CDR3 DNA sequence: TGTGCCAGTAGGGGGCACCGGACAGGGACTAGCACAGATACGCAGTATTTT. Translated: CASRGHRTGTSTDTQYF.

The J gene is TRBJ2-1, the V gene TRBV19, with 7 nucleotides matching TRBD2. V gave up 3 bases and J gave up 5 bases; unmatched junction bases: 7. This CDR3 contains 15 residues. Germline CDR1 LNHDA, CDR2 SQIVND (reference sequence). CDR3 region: CASSIGLAANNEQFF. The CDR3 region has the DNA TGTGCCAGTAGTATCGGTCTAGCGGCAAACAATGAGCAGTTCTTC.

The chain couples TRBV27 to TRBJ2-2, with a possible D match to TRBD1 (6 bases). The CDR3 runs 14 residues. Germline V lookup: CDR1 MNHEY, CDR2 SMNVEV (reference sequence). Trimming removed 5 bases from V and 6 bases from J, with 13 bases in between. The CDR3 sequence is CASSPSQGSGELFF. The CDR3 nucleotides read TGTGCCAGCAGTCCATCCCAGGGGTCCGGGGAGCTGTTTTTT.

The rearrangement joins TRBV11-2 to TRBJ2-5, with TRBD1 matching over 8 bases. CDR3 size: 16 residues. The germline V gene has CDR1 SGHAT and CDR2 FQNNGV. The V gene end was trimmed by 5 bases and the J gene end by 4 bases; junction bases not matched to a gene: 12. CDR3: CASSPRTRDRGETQYF. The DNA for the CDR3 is TGTGCCAGCAGCCCCCGAACGAGAGACAGGGGAGAGACCCAGTACTTC.

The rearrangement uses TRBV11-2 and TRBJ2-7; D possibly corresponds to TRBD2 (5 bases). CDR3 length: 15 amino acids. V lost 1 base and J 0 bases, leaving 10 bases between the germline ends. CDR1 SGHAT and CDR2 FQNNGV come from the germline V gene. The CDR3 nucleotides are TGTGCCAGCAGCTTAGTGAGGGTTAACTCCTACGAGCAGTACTTC. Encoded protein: CASSLVRVNSYEQYF.

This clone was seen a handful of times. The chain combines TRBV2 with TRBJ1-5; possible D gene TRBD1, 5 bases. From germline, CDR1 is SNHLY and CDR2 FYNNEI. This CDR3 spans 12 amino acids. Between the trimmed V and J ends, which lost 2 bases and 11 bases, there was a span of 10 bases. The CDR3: CASSEQGSTQHF. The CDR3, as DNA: TGTGCCAGCAGTGAACAGGGTAGCACCCAGCATTTT. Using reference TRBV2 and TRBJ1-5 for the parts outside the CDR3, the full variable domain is EPEVTQTPSHQVTQMGQEVILRCVPISNHLYFYWYRQILGQKVEFLVSFYNNEISEKSEIFDDQFSVERPDGSNFTLKIRSTKLEDSAMYFCASSEQGSTQHFGDGTRLSIL.

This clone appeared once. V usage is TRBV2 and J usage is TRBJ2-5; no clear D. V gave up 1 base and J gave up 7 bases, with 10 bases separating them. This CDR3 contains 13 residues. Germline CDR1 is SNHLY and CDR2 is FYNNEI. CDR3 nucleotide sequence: TGTGCCAGCAGTGAAGTGTCGACGGGGACCCAGTACTTC. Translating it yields CASSEVSTGTQYF.

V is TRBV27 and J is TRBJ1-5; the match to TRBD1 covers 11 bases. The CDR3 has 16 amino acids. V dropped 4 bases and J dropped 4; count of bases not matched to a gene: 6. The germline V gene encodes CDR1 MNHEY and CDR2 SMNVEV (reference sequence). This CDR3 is CASSSGQGASNQPQHF. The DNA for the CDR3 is TGTGCCAGCAGTTCTGGACAGGGGGCTAGTAATCAGCCCCAGCATTTT.

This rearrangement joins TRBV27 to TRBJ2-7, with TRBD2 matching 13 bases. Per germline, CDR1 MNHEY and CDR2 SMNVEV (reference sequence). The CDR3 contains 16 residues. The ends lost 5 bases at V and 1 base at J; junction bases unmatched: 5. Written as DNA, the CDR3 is TGTGCCAGCAGTCTTAGACTAGCGGGGGGATCCTACGAGCAGTACTTC. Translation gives CASSLRLAGGSYEQYF.

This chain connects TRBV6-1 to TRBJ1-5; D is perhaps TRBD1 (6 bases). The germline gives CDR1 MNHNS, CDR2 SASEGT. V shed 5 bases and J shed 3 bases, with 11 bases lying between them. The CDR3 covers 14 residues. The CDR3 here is CASSSQGNNQPQHF. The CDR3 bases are TGTGCCAGCAGTTCACAGGGTAACAATCAGCCCCAGCATTTT.

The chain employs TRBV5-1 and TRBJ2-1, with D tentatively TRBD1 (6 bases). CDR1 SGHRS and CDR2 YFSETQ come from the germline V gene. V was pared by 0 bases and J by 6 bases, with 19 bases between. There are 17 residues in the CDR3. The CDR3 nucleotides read TGCGCCAGCAGCTTGGCCAGGGGAGCGGTTAACTTCAATGAGCAGTTCTTC. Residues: CASSLARGAVNFNEQFF.

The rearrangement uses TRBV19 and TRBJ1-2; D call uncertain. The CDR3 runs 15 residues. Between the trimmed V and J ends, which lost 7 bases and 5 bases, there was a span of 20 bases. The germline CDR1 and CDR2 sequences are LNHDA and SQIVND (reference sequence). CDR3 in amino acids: CASTAEGLGDYGYTF. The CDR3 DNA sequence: TGTGCCAGTACCGCTGAGGGCTTAGGTGATTATGGCTACACCTTC.

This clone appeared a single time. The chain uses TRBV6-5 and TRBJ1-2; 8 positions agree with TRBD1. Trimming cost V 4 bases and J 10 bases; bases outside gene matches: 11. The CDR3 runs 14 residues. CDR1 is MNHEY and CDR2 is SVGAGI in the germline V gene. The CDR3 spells CASSSDRGLWVYTF. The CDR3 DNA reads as TGTGCCAGCAGTTCCGACAGGGGTCTATGGGTCTACACCTTC.

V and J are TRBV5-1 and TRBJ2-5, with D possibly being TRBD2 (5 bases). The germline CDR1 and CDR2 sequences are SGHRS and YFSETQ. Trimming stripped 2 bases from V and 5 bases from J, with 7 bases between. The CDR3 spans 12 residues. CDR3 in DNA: TGCGCCAGCAGCTTTCCGGGGGAGACCCAGTACTTC. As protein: CASSFPGETQYF.

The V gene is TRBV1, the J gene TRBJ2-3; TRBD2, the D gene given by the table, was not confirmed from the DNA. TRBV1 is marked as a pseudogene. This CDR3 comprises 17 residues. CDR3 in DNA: TGCACCAGCAGCCAAGATGGGTTGCGGGGAAGCACAGATACGCAGTATTTT. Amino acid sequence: CTSSQDGLRGSTDTQYF.

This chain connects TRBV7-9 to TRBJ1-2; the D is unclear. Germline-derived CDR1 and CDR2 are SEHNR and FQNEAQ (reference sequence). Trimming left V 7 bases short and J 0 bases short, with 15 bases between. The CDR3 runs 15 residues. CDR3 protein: CASTPGRQSNYGYTF. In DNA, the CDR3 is TGTGCCAGCACGCCCGGCAGACAATCTAACTATGGCTACACCTTC.

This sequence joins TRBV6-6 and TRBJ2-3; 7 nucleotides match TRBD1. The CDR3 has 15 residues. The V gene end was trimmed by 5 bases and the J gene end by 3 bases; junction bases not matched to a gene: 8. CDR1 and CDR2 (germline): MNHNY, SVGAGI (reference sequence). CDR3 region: CASSTGDSLTDTQYF. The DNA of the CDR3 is TGTGCCAGCAGTACAGGGGATTCCTTGACAGATACGCAGTATTTT.

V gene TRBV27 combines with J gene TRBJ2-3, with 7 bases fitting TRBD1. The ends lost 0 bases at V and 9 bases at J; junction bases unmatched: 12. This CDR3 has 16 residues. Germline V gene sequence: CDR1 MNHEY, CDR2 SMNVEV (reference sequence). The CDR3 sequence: CASSLSTGRGVRTQYF. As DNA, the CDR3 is TGTGCCAGCAGTTTATCGACAGGGCGAGGGGTGCGGACGCAGTATTTT.

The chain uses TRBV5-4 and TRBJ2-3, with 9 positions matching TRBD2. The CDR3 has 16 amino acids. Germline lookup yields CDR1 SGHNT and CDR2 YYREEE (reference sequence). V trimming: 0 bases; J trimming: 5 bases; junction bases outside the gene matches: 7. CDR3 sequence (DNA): TGTGCCAGCAGCTTGGCGGTAGCGGGAGCTAGAGATACGCAGTATTTT. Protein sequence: CASSLAVAGARDTQYF. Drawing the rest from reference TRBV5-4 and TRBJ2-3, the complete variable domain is ETGVTQSPTHLIKTRGQQVTLRCSSQSGHNTVSWYQQALGQGPQFIFQYYREEENGRGNFPPRFSGLQFPNYSSELNVNALELDDSALYLCASSLAVAGARDTQYFGPGTRLTVL.

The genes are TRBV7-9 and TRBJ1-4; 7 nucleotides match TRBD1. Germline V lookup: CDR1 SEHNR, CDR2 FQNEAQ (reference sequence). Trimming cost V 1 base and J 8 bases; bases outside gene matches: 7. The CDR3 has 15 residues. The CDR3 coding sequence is TGTGCCAGCAGCTTAGGTGGGACAGCAGAAGAAAAACTGTTTTTT. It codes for CASSLGGTAEEKLFF. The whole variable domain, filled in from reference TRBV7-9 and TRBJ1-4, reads DTGVSQNPRHKITKRGQNVTFRCDPISEHNRLYWYRQTLGQGPEFLTYFQNEAQLEKSRLLSDRFSAERPKGSFSTLEIQRTEQGDSAMYLCASSLGGTAEEKLFFGSGTQLSVL.

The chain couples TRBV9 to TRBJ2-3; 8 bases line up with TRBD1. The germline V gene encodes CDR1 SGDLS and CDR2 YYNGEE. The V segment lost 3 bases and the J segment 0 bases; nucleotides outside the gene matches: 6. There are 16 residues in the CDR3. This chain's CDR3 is CASSAQGALSTDTQYF. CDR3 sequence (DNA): TGTGCCAGCAGCGCCCAGGGGGCCCTAAGCACAGATACGCAGTATTTT.

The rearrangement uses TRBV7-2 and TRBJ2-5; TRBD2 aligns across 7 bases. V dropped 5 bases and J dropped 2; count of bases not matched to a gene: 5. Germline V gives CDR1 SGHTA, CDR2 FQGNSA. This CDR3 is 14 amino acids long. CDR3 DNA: TGTGCCAGCAGCCTGGGCGGGGGACAAGAGACCCAGTACTTC. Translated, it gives CASSLGGGQETQYF. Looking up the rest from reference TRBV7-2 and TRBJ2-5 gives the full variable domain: GAGVSQSPSNKVTEKGKDVELRCDPISGHTALYWYRQSLGQGLEFLIYFQGNSAPDKSGLPSDRFSAERTGGSVSTLTIQRTQQEDSAVYLCASSLGGGQETQYFGPGTRLLVL.

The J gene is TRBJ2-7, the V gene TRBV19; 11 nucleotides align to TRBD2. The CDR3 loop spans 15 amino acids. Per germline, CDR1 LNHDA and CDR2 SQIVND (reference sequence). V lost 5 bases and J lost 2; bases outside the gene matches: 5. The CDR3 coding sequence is TGTGCCAGTAGTCATAGCGGGAGGGCCGCCTACGAGCAGTACTTC. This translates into CASSHSGRAAYEQYF. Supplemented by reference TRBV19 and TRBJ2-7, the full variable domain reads DGGITQSPKYLFRKEGQNVTLSCEQNLNHDAMYWYRQDPGQGLRLIYYSQIVNDFQKGDIAEGYSVSREKKESFPLTVTSAQKNPTAFYLCASSHSGRAAYEQYFGPGTRLTVT.